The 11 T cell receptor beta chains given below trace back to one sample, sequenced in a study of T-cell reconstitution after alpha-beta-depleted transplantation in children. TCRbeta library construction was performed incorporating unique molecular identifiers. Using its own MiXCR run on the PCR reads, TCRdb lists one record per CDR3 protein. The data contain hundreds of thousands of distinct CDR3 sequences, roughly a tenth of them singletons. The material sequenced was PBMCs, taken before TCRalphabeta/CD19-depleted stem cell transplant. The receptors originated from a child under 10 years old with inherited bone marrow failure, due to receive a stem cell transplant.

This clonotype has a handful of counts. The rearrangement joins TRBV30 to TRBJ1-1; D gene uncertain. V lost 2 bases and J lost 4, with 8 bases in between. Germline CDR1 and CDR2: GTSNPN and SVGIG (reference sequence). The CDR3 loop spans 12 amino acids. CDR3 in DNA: TGTGCCTGGAGTTGGGGAAGCACTGAAGCTTTCTTT. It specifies CAWSWGSTEAFF. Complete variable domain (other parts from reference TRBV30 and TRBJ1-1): SQTIHQWPATLVQPVGSPLSLECTVEGTSNPNLYWYRQAAGRGLQLLFYSVGIGQISSEVPQNLSASRPQDRQFILSSKKLLLSDSGFYLCAWSWGSTEAFFGQGTRLTVV.

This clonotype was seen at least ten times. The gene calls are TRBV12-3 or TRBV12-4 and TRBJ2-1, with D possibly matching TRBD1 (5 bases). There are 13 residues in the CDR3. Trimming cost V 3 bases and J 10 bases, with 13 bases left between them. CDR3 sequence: CASSFLGPREQFF. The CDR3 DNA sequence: TGTGCCAGCAGTTTTTTGGGGCCCCGCGAGCAGTTCTTC.

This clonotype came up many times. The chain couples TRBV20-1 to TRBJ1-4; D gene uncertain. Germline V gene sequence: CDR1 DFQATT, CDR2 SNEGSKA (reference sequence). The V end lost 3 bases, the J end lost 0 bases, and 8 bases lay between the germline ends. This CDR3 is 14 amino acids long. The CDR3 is CSASQEATNEKLFF. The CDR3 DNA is TGCAGTGCTAGTCAGGAGGCAACTAATGAAAAACTGTTTTTT.

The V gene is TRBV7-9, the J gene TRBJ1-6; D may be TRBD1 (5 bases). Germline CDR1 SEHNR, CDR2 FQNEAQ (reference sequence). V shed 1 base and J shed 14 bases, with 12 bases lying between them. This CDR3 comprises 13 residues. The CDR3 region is CASSLVRGRALHF. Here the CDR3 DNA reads TGTGCCAGCAGCTTAGTCCGGGGCCGGGCCCTCCACTTT.

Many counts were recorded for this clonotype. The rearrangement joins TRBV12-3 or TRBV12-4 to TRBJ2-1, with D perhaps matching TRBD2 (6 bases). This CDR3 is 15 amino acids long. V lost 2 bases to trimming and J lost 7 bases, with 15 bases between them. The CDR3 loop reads CASSLITSSPNEQFF. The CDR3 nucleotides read TGTGCCAGCAGTTTAATTACTAGCTCCCCGAATGAGCAGTTCTTC.

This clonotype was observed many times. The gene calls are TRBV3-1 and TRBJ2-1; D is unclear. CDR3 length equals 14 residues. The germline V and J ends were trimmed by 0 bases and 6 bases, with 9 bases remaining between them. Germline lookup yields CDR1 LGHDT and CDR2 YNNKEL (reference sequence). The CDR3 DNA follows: TGTGCCAGCAGCCAAGAGCCTAGGGTCAATGAGCAGTTCTTC. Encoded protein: CASSQEPRVNEQFF.

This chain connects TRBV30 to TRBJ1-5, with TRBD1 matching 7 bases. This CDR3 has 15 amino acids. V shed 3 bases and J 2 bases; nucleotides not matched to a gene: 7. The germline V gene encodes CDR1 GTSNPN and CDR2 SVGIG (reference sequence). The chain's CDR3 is CAWSKQGDGNQPQHF. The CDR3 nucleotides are TGTGCCTGGAGCAAGCAGGGGGACGGCAATCAGCCCCAGCATTTT.

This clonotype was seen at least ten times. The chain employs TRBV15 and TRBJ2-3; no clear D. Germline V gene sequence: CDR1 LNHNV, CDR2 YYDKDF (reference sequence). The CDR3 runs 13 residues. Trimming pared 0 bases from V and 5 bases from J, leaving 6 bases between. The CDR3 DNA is TGTGCCACCAGCAGAGATTTAGAAGATACGCAGTATTTT. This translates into CATSRDLEDTQYF.

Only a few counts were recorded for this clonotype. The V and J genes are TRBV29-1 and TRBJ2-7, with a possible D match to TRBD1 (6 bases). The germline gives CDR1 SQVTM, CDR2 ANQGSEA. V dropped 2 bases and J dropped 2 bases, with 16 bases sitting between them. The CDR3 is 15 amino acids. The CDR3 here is CSVESKGVGPYEQYF. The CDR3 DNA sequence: TGCAGCGTTGAAAGTAAGGGGGTCGGCCCCTACGAGCAGTACTTC.

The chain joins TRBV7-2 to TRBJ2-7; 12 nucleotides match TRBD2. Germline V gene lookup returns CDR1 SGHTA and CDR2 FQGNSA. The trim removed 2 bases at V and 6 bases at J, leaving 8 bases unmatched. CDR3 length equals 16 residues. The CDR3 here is CASSLLLAGGPGEQYF. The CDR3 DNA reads TGTGCCAGCAGCTTATTGCTAGCGGGAGGGCCGGGCGAGCAGTACTTC.

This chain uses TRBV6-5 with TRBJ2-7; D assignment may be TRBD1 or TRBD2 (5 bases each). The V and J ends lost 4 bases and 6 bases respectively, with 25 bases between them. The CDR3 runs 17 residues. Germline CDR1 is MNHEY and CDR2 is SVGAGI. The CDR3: CASSFYNRDGDRLEQYF. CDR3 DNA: TGTGCCAGCAGTTTTTATAACCGGGACGGGGACCGACTCGAGCAGTACTTC.